The rows below give T cell receptor beta chains drawn from one sample of a study of OX40 agonist ivuxolimab in advanced cancers. Measured with immunoSEQ multiplex PCR; TCRdb has only the in-frame clones, and not every one. The profile shows more than 60,000 clones, roughly three quarters of them singletons. The sequencing used CD4+ or CD8+ T cells sorted from blood, collected in a trial of the OX40 agonist ivuxolimab. The receptors were sampled from an adult with an advanced solid tumor such as melanoma, head and neck, liver or kidney cancer. Each CDR3 is given with its conserved first and last residue. A D gene is named only where the DNA matches it firmly. Where a row states a size, it is once, few, many or the class of an expanded clone; other rows omit it.

TRBD2	TRBV10-2	16	TRBJ2-3	NA	TGCGCCAGCAGAACTACTAGCGGGAGCTTTTCAGATACGCAGTATTTT	CASRTTSGSFSDTQYF
NA	TRBV2	15	TRBJ2-1	NA	TGTGCCAGCAATGATTACCTAGACTATTACAATGAGCAGTTCTTC	CASNDYLDYYNEQFF
NA	TRBV6-1	15	TRBJ2-2	few	TGTGCCAGCAGTGAAGCTAGCGGGAACACCGGGGAGCTGTTTTTT	CASSEASGNTGELFF
TRBD2	TRBV6-5	15	TRBJ2-1	NA	TGTGCCAGCAGCCGCCCGGGACTAGCGGGTGATGAGCAGTTCTTC	CASSRPGLAGDEQFF
NA	TRBV5-1	15	TRBJ1-4	NA	TGCGCCAGCAGCCCAAGCCCGGCCCGGGGCGAAAAACTGTTTTTT	CASSPSPARGEKLFF
NA	TRBV18	14	TRBJ2-7	NA	TGTGCCAGCTCACCCGGGACCGTACAGGCCGAGCAGTACTTC	CASSPGTVQAEQYF
TRBD1	TRBV5-8	14	TRBJ1-2	NA	TGTGCCAGCAGCCCGGGGGACAGGTTCGATGGCTACACCTTC	CASSPGDRFDGYTF
NA	TRBV7-2	14	TRBJ1-2	NA	TGTGCCAGCAGCTTACTCGGGACACCCTCAAAGGACACCTTC	CASSLLGTPSKDTF
TRBD2	TRBV7-9	18	TRBJ2-1	NA	TGTGCCAGCAGCTTAGATTGGCTTGGAGCGGGAGGGCGCAATGAGCAGTTCTTC	CASSLDWLGAGGRNEQFF
NA	TRBV4-1	14	TRBJ1-5	few	TGCGCCAGCAGCCAAGCTGGGAGTTATCAGCCCCAGCATTTT	CASSQAGSYQPQHF
TRBD2	TRBV18	17	TRBJ2-7	NA	TGTGCCAGCTCACCACAAAGCGGGAGGACTAACTCCTACGAGCAGTACTTC	CASSPQSGRTNSYEQYF
NA	TRBV12-2	17	TRBJ2-7	NA	TGTGCAAGTCGCTTAGTATCCGGCGGCAGGTCGCCCTACGAGCAGTACTTC	CASRLVSGGRSPYEQYF
NA	TRBV7-2	11	TRBJ2-7	NA	TGTGCCAGCAGCTACTTAGCCAGGCAGTACTTC	CASSYLARQYF
NA	TRBV2	13	TRBJ1-5	NA	TGTGCCAGCAGTGAGAGAGGGGGTCAGCCCCAGCATTTT	CASSERGGQPQHF
NA	TRBV6-5	12	TRBJ1-6	NA	TGTGCCAGCAGTTCCAGGAATTCACCCCTCCACTTT	CASSSRNSPLHF
TRBD1	TRBV10-3	17	TRBJ1-2	NA	TGTGCCATCAGTGGTAGTACCAGGACAGGGCAGAACTATGGCTACACCTTC	CAISGSTRTGQNYGYTF
TRBD1	TRBV27	15	TRBJ1-2	NA	TGTGCCAGCAGGGTGGGGTCGGTGACAGGGGCTGGCTACACCTTC	CASRVGSVTGAGYTF
TRBD1	TRBV6-4	15	TRBJ2-3	NA	TGTGCCAGCAGTGACGGGACAGGGTCGACAGATACGCAGTATTTT	CASSDGTGSTDTQYF